This T cell receptor beta chain derives from a study of CD8 T cells in Susac syndrome. An amount of RNA that ranged from 0.5 to 1 ug was reverse transcribed with random hexamers. Amplification of TCR beta CDR3 by immunoSEQ multiplex PCR spanned 54 Vbeta and 13 Jbeta. A single record per CDR3 protein comes from TCRdb applying MiXCR to the immunoSEQ multiplex PCR reads. The sample lists about 140,000 distinct CDR3 sequences; about 93% were seen once. The CDR3 has 15 amino acids. V shed 3 bases and J 4 bases; nucleotides not matched to a gene: 4. In germline, CDR1 is SGHDN, CDR2 FVKESK. The chain links TRBV14 to TRBJ2-3; 10 nucleotides agree with TRBD2. The TCR sequence derives from a human donor in good health. The sequencing sample was made of CD8+ T cells from PBMCs. The chain's CDR3 is CASSHLAGVSDTQYF. DNA of the CDR3: TGTGCCAGCAGCCACCTAGCGGGAGTCTCAGATACGCAGTATTTT.